This T cell receptor (beta chain) originates from a study of cytomegalovirus exposure and HLA in healthy donors. With respect to this clone: What it recognizes is unknown.

Use of 60 Vbeta and 13 Jbeta primers characterized the PCR. The table came from immunoSEQ multiplex PCR; TCRdb's copy has only in-frame clones and leaves some out. The top ten clones hold about 3.1% of a sample with some 180,000 clones, more than 65% of them seen once. Regarding the study as a whole: Earlier results showed most TCR beta V segments being productive about 87% or about 30% of the time. Reports showed the classifier diagnosing cytomegalovirus status with high specificity and sensitivity. Common viral pathogens seemed to be connected with several of the most significant clusters, according to a later analysis. Usually a TCR sequence was rare, but some public TCRs were found in many donors.

This sequence was found in a female donor in good health and CMV-seronegative. Sequenced sample: PBMCs.

The DNA for the CDR3 is TGTGCCAGCAGTTTGTTGGACAGAAGATATGAGCAGTTCTTC. Residues: CASSLLDRRYEQFF. This chain joins TRBV28 and TRBJ2-1, with a possible D match to TRBD1 (6 bases). The germline V gene has CDR1 MDHEN and CDR2 SYDVKM. Trimming stripped 3 bases from V and 8 bases from J, with 14 bases between. The CDR3 contains 14 residues.